The 13 T cell receptor beta chains reported below all come from one sample, sequenced in a study of regulatory dendritic cells for organ transplantation. Profiled with immunoSEQ multiplex PCR; TCRdb holds only in-frame clones, not every one. This table holds some 35,000 clones, about 89% found once. Sequenced: naive CD4+ T cells from blood. Described subset: CD45RA+ naive T cells. All receptors come from a human donor in good health.

The chain couples TRBV15 to TRBJ1-5, with D perhaps matching TRBD1 (6 bases). This CDR3 is built from 18 residues. V was cut by 2 bases and J by 4 bases, with 21 bases left in between. Per the germline V gene, CDR1 is LNHNV and CDR2 is YYDKDF (reference sequence). CDR3 sequence reads: CATSRPGGIRTANQPQHF. Here the CDR3 DNA reads TGTGCCACCAGCAGACCGGGGGGGATACGGACAGCGAATCAGCCCCAGCATTTT.

The chain is built from TRBV11-3 and TRBJ2-1; D uncertain. Germline V gene data show CDR1 as SGHNT and CDR2 as YENEEA. Between the trimmed V and J ends, which lost 4 bases and 2 bases, there was a span of 6 bases. The CDR3 runs to 13 residues. CDR3 DNA: TGTGCCAGCAGCTCGACACCCTACAATGAGCAGTTCTTC. Its translation is CASSSTPYNEQFF.

This clone was counted once. The V and J genes are TRBV7-9 and TRBJ1-2, with D uncertain. The V and J ends lost 1 base and 6 bases respectively, with 12 bases between them. This CDR3 comprises 14 residues. Germline loops: CDR1 SEHNR, CDR2 FQNEAQ (reference sequence). CDR3 loop: CASSLVGSFDGYTF. The CDR3 region has the DNA TGTGCCAGCAGCTTAGTGGGCTCGTTTGATGGCTACACCTTC.

This chain joins TRBV7-2 and TRBJ1-1; 8 bases line up with TRBD1. The V segment lost 5 bases and the J segment 1 base; nucleotides outside the gene matches: 6. Germline CDR1 and CDR2: SGHTA and FQGNSA. This CDR3 has 15 residues. The DNA of the CDR3 is TGTGCCAGCAGCCCAGGGGGCGCAGGGAACACTGAAGCTTTCTTT. Translated, it gives CASSPGGAGNTEAFF.

The V and J genes are TRBV7-9 and TRBJ1-1; TRBD1 might be the D (5 bases). CDR1 is SEHNR, CDR2 FQNEAQ, per germline (reference sequence). The CDR3 covers 14 residues. The V end lost 5 bases, the J end lost 2 bases, and 12 bases lay between the germline ends. The CDR3 nucleotides read TGTGCCAGCAGCCAAGGACACTTAAACACTGAAGCTTTCTTT. Amino acid sequence: CASSQGHLNTEAFF.

This chain links TRBV5-4 with TRBJ1-4; 7 positions agree with TRBD1. The trim removed 4 bases at V and 8 bases at J, leaving 8 bases unmatched. The CDR3 has 14 amino acids. CDR1 and CDR2 (germline): SGHNT, YYREEE (reference sequence). The CDR3 protein is CASSADRAGEKLFF. CDR3 nucleotide sequence: TGTGCCAGCAGCGCCGACAGGGCGGGCGAAAAACTGTTTTTT.

The chain employs TRBV28 and TRBJ2-7; D is perhaps TRBD1 (6 bases). From germline, CDR1 is MDHEN and CDR2 SYDVKM. The CDR3 spans 11 residues. V lost 5 bases and J 9 bases, leaving 11 bases between the germline ends. The CDR3, as DNA: TGTGCCAGCAGTGAGGACAGAAGGCAGTACTTC. Translated: CASSEDRRQYF.

This clone was recorded only once. The rearrangement joins TRBV7-2 to TRBJ2-5, with D maybe TRBD2 (5 bases). Between the trimmed V and J ends, which lost 3 bases and 3 bases, there was a span of 11 bases. Germline V gene lookup returns CDR1 SGHTA and CDR2 FQGNSA. The CDR3 spans 14 residues. CDR3 sequence reads: CASSFNSGKETQYF. CDR3 bases: TGTGCCAGCAGCTTCAACTCCGGGAAAGAGACCCAGTACTTC.

This clone was observed a handful of times. The chain links TRBV5-1 to TRBJ2-3; D may be TRBD2 (6 bases). The V gene lost 6 bases and the J gene lost 2 bases, with 13 bases spanning the gap. Germline values: CDR1 SGHRS, CDR2 YFSETQ. This CDR3 has 14 amino acids. The CDR3 loop reads CASTTGLPTDTQYF. CDR3 DNA: TGCGCCAGCACAACGGGACTGCCCACAGATACGCAGTATTTT.

The J gene is TRBJ1-1, the V gene TRBV7-2, with TRBD1 as a possible D gene (5 bases). V lost 2 bases and J 4 bases, leaving 8 bases between the germline ends. The germline CDR1 and CDR2 sequences are SGHTA and FQGNSA. This CDR3 is built from 13 residues. The CDR3 sequence: CASSLKQGTEAFF. The CDR3 DNA follows: TGTGCCAGCAGCTTAAAGCAGGGCACTGAAGCTTTCTTT.

V gene TRBV7-2 combines with J gene TRBJ2-7, with D possibly matching TRBD2 (5 bases). The V and J ends lost 0 bases and 0 bases respectively, with 15 bases between them. This CDR3 has 17 residues. Germline loops: CDR1 SGHTA, CDR2 FQGNSA. CDR3 loop: CASSLASGPRASYEQYF. CDR3 sequence (DNA): TGTGCCAGCAGCTTAGCTTCTGGGCCGAGGGCCTCCTACGAGCAGTACTTC.

Comments on this clone: A junction boundary mismatches the germline segment, possibly from a read error. V usage is TRBV7-7 and J usage is TRBJ2-5, with TRBD2 matching over 8 bases. The CDR3 sequence is 15 residues long. Germline V gene sequence: CDR1 SSHAT, CDR2 FNYEAQ (reference sequence). This CDR3 is CASSPPGLVGETQYF. CDR3 nucleotide sequence: TGTGCTAGCAGCCCTCCGGGACTAGTAGGCGAGACCCAGTACTTC. The full variable domain, rest sourced from reference TRBV7-7 and TRBJ2-5, is GAGVSQSPRYKVTKRGQDVTLRCDPISSHATLYWYQQALGQGPEFLTYFNYEAQPDKSGLPSDRFSAERPEGSISTLTIQRTEQRDSAMYRCASSPPGLVGETQYFGPGTRLLVL.

The chain joins TRBV6-1 to TRBJ2-2; D gene unclear. Germline CDR1 reads MNHNS; CDR2 reads SASEGT. V lost 1 base, J lost 2 bases, and 11 bases lay in between. The CDR3 loop spans 16 amino acids. The CDR3 protein is CASSEVRLINTGELFF. Here the CDR3 DNA reads TGTGCCAGCAGTGAAGTTCGGCTGATTAACACCGGGGAGCTGTTTTTT.